The 11 T cell receptor beta chains reported below all come from one sample, sequenced in a study of OX40 agonist ivuxolimab in advanced cancers. Repertoires were generated with immunoSEQ multiplex PCR, while TCRdb's copy carries only in-frame clones and drops some. Among about 99,000 clones listed, over 75% were seen once. The sequencing here drew on CD4+ or CD8+ T cells sorted from blood, taken in a trial of the OX40 agonist ivuxolimab. These receptors all stem from an adult with an advanced solid tumor such as melanoma, head and neck, liver or kidney cancer.

V usage is TRBV10-3 and J usage is TRBJ2-5; TRBD2 agrees at 14 bases. The CDR3 contains 17 residues. Trimming at V came to 5 bases and at J to 4 bases, leaving 9 bases not matched to a gene. The germline V gene has CDR1 ENHRY and CDR2 SYGVKD. The CDR3 spells CAISPTTSGRARETQYF. The CDR3 nucleotides are TGTGCCATCAGTCCTACGACTAGCGGGAGGGCCAGAGAGACCCAGTACTTC.

The chain recombines TRBV11-1 with TRBJ2-5; the D gene is possibly TRBD1 (5 bases). This CDR3 contains 14 residues. V lost 5 bases and J lost 3, with 13 bases in between. Germline CDR1 reads SGHAT; CDR2 reads FQDESV (reference sequence). In nucleotides, the CDR3 is TGTGCCAGCAGCCCCTGGGCAGGGAAAGAGACCCAGTACTTC. Encoded protein: CASSPWAGKETQYF.

DNA for the CDR3: TGTGCCAGCAGCGGGACAGGGGGCTTGAATACGCAGTATTTT. Translated: CASSGTGGLNTQYF. This rearrangement joins TRBV4-2 to TRBJ2-3; 12 nucleotides align to TRBD1. The length of the CDR3 is 14 residues. Per the germline V gene, CDR1 is LGHNA and CDR2 is YNFKEQ. The V segment lost 5 bases and the J segment 7 bases; nucleotides outside the gene matches: 4.

This chain uses TRBV10-2 with TRBJ1-5, with TRBD1 as a possible D gene (6 bases). Trimming left V 0 bases short and J 6 bases short, with 18 bases between. CDR1 and CDR2 (germline): WSHSY, SAAADI. The CDR3 is 17 amino acids. CDR3 coding DNA: TGCGCCAGCAGTGAGTCGGTGGAACAGGGTGGTCTTCAGCCCCAGCATTTT. This codes for CASSESVEQGGLQPQHF.

The V call is TRBV28, the J call TRBJ2-7; D perhaps matches TRBD2 (5 bases). V was trimmed by 7 bases and J by 0 bases, leaving 13 bases between them. The CDR3 covers 14 residues. Germline lookup yields CDR1 MDHEN and CDR2 SYDVKM. CDR3 residues: CASKRTSGSYEQYF. The CDR3 region has the DNA TGTGCCAGCAAGCGGACCTCGGGCTCCTACGAGCAGTACTTC.

The chain couples TRBV20-1 to TRBJ2-7; possible D gene TRBD2, 6 bases. The CDR3 loop spans 10 amino acids. With 2 bases removed from V and 7 bases from J, the gap between germline ends came to 6 bases. Germline-derived CDR1 and CDR2 are DFQATT and SNEGSKA (reference sequence). In DNA form, the CDR3 reads TGCAGTGCTAGACGGGGGGAGCAGTACTTC. Its protein is CSARRGEQYF.

The chain joins TRBV6-5 to TRBJ1-2; no reliable D call. CDR3 length: 13 amino acids. Germline V CDR1 and CDR2: MNHEY, SVGAGI. V was trimmed by 6 bases and J by 8 bases, leaving 16 bases between them. The CDR3 nucleotides are TGTGCCAGCAGCCTAGACGGATCCCGGGGCTACACCTTC. It yields the protein CASSLDGSRGYTF.

CDR3 coding DNA: TGTGCCAGCAGCGTAGAACCTACGAACACCGGGGAGCTGTTTTTT. Translating gives CASSVEPTNTGELFF. The chain combines TRBV9 with TRBJ2-2; unclear D gene. The V and J ends lost 0 bases and 0 bases respectively, with 6 bases between them. Germline lookup yields CDR1 SGDLS and CDR2 YYNGEE. The CDR3 extends over 15 amino acids. The entire variable domain, with the rest obtained from reference TRBV9 and TRBJ2-2, is as follows: DSGVTQTPKHLITATGQRVTLRCSPRSGDLSVYWYQQSLDQGLQFLIQYYNGEERAKGNILERFSAQQFPDLHSELNLSSLELGDSALYFCASSVEPTNTGELFFGEGSRLTVL.

The rearrangement uses TRBV5-5 and TRBJ2-7; either TRBD1 or TRBD2 may supply D (5 bases each). Trimming stripped 5 bases from V and 2 bases from J, with 17 bases between. This CDR3 has 15 residues. From germline, CDR1 is SGHKS and CDR2 YYEKEE (reference sequence). CDR3 bases: TGTGCCAGCAGTTATACTGGGACGGAGACCTACGAGCAGTACTTC. Its protein is CASSYTGTETYEQYF.

This clone was counted many times. The chain recombines TRBV7-9 with TRBJ2-3; perhaps TRBD2 as D (6 bases). The CDR3 covers 17 residues. Germline V CDR1 and CDR2: SEHNR, FQNEAQ (reference sequence). Trimming removed 5 bases from V and 1 base from J, with 19 bases in between. CDR3 in DNA: TGTGCCAGCAGCCTCGAGCGGGCACAGCTTCGCACAGATACGCAGTATTTT. Protein product: CASSLERAQLRTDTQYF. The variable domain in full, with the rest retrieved from reference TRBV7-9 and TRBJ2-3, is DTGVSQNPRHKITKRGQNVTFRCDPISEHNRLYWYRQTLGQGPEFLTYFQNEAQLEKSRLLSDRFSAERPKGSFSTLEIQRTEQGDSAMYLCASSLERAQLRTDTQYFGPGTRLTVL.

This clone was found many times. This sequence joins TRBV4-3 and TRBJ2-2; D is possibly TRBD2 (5 bases). V gave up 0 bases and J gave up 4 bases, with 12 bases separating them. This CDR3 contains 16 residues. Germline lookup yields CDR1 LGHNA and CDR2 YSLEER. CDR3 DNA sequence: TGCGCCAGCAGCCAAGATCTAGCCCCGGGCACCGGGGAGCTGTTTTTT. Its protein product is CASSQDLAPGTGELFF.